This entry lists 17 T cell receptor beta chains sequenced from one sample in a study of graft-versus-host responses after intestinal transplantation. Libraries were prepared by immunoSEQ multiplex PCR; TCRdb keeps only in-frame clonotypes and omits some of them. The sample includes some 16,000 clones, about 90% of them seen just once. The sample consisted of PBMCs, taken roughly 110 days after intestinal transplant. The receptors derive from a human patient who received an intestinal transplant, so some T cells may come from the graft donor.

The chain has TRBV7-6 and TRBJ2-3; 8 bases are a match to TRBD2. CDR3 length: 16 residues. Germline V gene sequence: CDR1 SGHVS, CDR2 FNYEAQ. Losses at the gene ends were 1 base for V and 3 bases for J; bases not matched to a gene: 6. The CDR3 sequence: CASSLGVPGGTDTQYF. The CDR3 region has the DNA TGTGCCAGCAGCTTAGGAGTTCCGGGAGGGACAGATACGCAGTATTTT.

The chain employs TRBV2 and TRBJ2-7; 7 positions agree with TRBD2. The junction had 7 bases not matched to a gene; V was cut back by 2 bases and J by 3 bases. Germline lookup yields CDR1 SNHLY and CDR2 FYNNEI. The CDR3 extends over 15 amino acids. The CDR3 here is CASSEWGGSGYEQYF. For the CDR3, the DNA is TGTGCCAGCAGTGAATGGGGCGGGAGTGGCTACGAGCAGTACTTC. The complete variable domain, with remaining parts taken from reference TRBV2 and TRBJ2-7, reads EPEVTQTPSHQVTQMGQEVILRCVPISNHLYFYWYRQILGQKVEFLVSFYNNEISEKSEIFDDQFSVERPDGSNFTLKIRSTKLEDSAMYFCASSEWGGSGYEQYFGPGTRLTVT.

The rearrangement uses TRBV6-5 and TRBJ2-7; 10 bases align to TRBD2. V lost 6 bases, J lost 2 bases, and 7 bases stayed unmatched. CDR3 length: 15 residues. Germline V gene data show CDR1 as MNHEY and CDR2 as SVGAGI. The CDR3 DNA is TGTGCCAGCAGCCCCCTAGCGGGAGCCCCCTACGAGCAGTACTTC. It yields the protein CASSPLAGAPYEQYF.

The chain carries TRBV27 and TRBJ2-7, with 11 bases aligning to TRBD2. The CDR3 has 15 residues. V lost 1 base and J lost 6; bases outside the gene matches: 5. Germline V gene data show CDR1 as MNHEY and CDR2 as SMNVEV (reference sequence). Here the CDR3 reads CASSLLASGRFEQYF. In nucleotides, the CDR3 is TGTGCCAGCAGTTTATTGGCTAGCGGGAGGTTCGAGCAGTACTTC.

The chain combines TRBV5-6 with TRBJ1-1; 12 positions match TRBD1. Germline CDR1 and CDR2: SGHDT and YYEEEE. This CDR3 has 17 residues. The J segment lost 4 bases and the V segment lost 3 bases, leaving 10 bases of the junction unmatched. Here the CDR3 DNA reads TGTGCCAGCAGCTCTGCCGTATGGGACAGGGGGCTCACTGAAGCTTTCTTT. Amino acids: CASSSAVWDRGLTEAFF.

The chain couples TRBV2 to TRBJ2-1; TRBD2 aligns across 8 bases. Germline CDR1 and CDR2: SNHLY and FYNNEI. The CDR3 length is 13 residues. V lost 5 bases and J lost 9; bases outside the gene matches: 6. The CDR3 region has the DNA TGTGCCAGCAGTCGATTAACTAGCGGTGAGCAGTTCTTC. It is translated as CASSRLTSGEQFF.

The V call is TRBV11-2, the J call TRBJ2-2, with 8 bases that match TRBD1. Germline V gives CDR1 SGHAT, CDR2 FQNNGV. This CDR3 comprises 15 residues. The V gene end was trimmed by 3 bases and the J gene end by 5 bases; junction bases not matched to a gene: 5. This chain's CDR3 is CASSLIQGATGELFF. The CDR3 DNA follows: TGTGCCAGCAGCTTGATCCAGGGGGCGACCGGGGAGCTGTTTTTT.

A word on this clone: Relative to the germline gene, one junction end is altered; a read error may explain this. This chain connects TRBV6-1 to TRBJ1-4; 11 bases are a match to TRBD1. Germline-derived CDR1 and CDR2 are MNHNS and SASEGT. The CDR3 length is 16 residues. The CDR3 nucleotides are TGTGCCAGCAGCGAAGGGTCCGGGACAGGGGGTGAAAAACTGTTTTTT. The encoded protein is CASSEGSGTGGEKLFF.

CDR3 coding DNA: TGTGCCAGCAGTTTCACAGGGGGAGAGCAGTACTTC. Translated: CASSFTGGEQYF. The V gene is TRBV7-6, the J gene TRBJ2-7; 8 nucleotides match TRBD1. There are 12 residues in the CDR3. CDR1 SGHVS and CDR2 FNYEAQ come from the germline V gene. The V and J ends lost 6 bases and 7 bases, in that order; junction bases with no gene match: 5. Full variable domain (outside the CDR3, taken from reference TRBV7-6 and TRBJ2-7): GAGVSQSPRYKVTKRGQDVALRCDPISGHVSLYWYRQALGQGPEFLTYFNYEAQQDKSGLPNDRFSAERPEGSISTLTIQRTEQRDSAMYRCASSFTGGEQYFGPGTRLTVT.

This chain connects TRBV10-2 to TRBJ2-1; possibly TRBD1 for D (6 bases). Germline V gives CDR1 WSHSY, CDR2 SAAADI. The CDR3 consists of 15 residues. The germline V and J ends were trimmed by 2 bases and 8 bases, with 16 bases remaining between them. As DNA, the CDR3 is TGCGCCAGCAGTGAGGACATAACAGGGAGCGATGAGCAGTTCTTC. It codes for CASSEDITGSDEQFF.

The chain is built from TRBV19 and TRBJ2-5; TRBD2 agrees at 13 bases. The DNA end is a closer match to TRBJ2-7, so the J assignment may be wrong. Germline values: CDR1 LNHDA, CDR2 SQIVND (reference sequence). This CDR3 region has 15 residues. The CDR3 nucleotides are TGTGCCAGTAGTATGAGGACTAGCGGGAGTTCCGAGCAGTACTTC. This gives the protein CASSMRTSGSSEQYF.

This clone was found once. V is TRBV10-2 and J is TRBJ1-1, with D tentatively TRBD1 (6 bases). V lost 7 bases to trimming and J lost 8 bases, with 20 bases between them. Germline values: CDR1 WSHSY, CDR2 SAAADI. This CDR3 comprises 14 residues. The CDR3 bases are TGCGCCAGCACCATGGGGGGCAGAACTTCGGAAGCTTTCTTT. Protein product: CASTMGGRTSEAFF.

The chain links TRBV27 to TRBJ1-1; D is possibly TRBD1 (6 bases). The V end was cut by 5 bases, the J end by 4 bases, with 17 bases between. The CDR3 contains 15 residues. The germline gives CDR1 MNHEY, CDR2 SMNVEV (reference sequence). As DNA, the CDR3 is TGTGCCAGCAGTCCCCACAGGGAGGGGGGCACTGAAGCTTTCTTT. The encoded protein is CASSPHREGGTEAFF.

The chain employs TRBV2 and TRBJ2-7; D is perhaps TRBD1 (5 bases). The CDR3 contains 12 residues. Trimming took 2 bases from V and 11 from J, leaving 13 bases between them. Germline V lookup: CDR1 SNHLY, CDR2 FYNNEI. Written as DNA, the CDR3 is TGTGCCAGCAGTGAAAATGAAGGGGCCGAGTACTTC. Its translation: CASSENEGAEYF. The full variable domain, with the rest looked up from reference TRBV2 and TRBJ2-7, is EPEVTQTPSHQVTQMGQEVILRCVPISNHLYFYWYRQILGQKVEFLVSFYNNEISEKSEIFDDQFSVERPDGSNFTLKIRSTKLEDSAMYFCASSENEGAEYFGPGTRLTVT.

This chain's CDR3 is CASSQETAFAEKLFF. CDR3 sequence (DNA): TGCGCCAGCAGCCAAGAGACAGCGTTCGCCGAAAAACTGTTTTTT. V usage is TRBV4-3 and J usage is TRBJ1-4; tentative D call: TRBD1 (5 bases). Trimming removed 0 bases from V and 8 bases from J, with 13 bases in between. The CDR3 contains 15 residues. Germline CDR1 LGHNA, CDR2 YSLEER.

The rearrangement links TRBV6-1 to TRBJ2-4; maybe TRBD2 (6 bases). The CDR3 covers 16 residues. The V and J ends lost 0 bases and 0 bases respectively, with 9 bases between them. CDR1 is MNHNS, CDR2 SASEGT, per germline. This CDR3 is CASSEARGLAKNIQYF. Written as DNA, the CDR3 is TGTGCCAGCAGTGAAGCTAGGGGACTAGCCAAAAACATTCAGTACTTC.

V gene TRBV4-1 combines with J gene TRBJ2-3, with 8 bases that match TRBD2. V lost 2 bases, J lost 4 bases, and 11 bases stayed unmatched. Germline CDR1 is MGHRA and CDR2 is YSYEKL. The CDR3 sequence is 17 residues long. Here the CDR3 DNA reads TGCGCCAGCAGCCAATCTAAGCGGGAGACGCATTCAGATACGCAGTATTTT. Encoded protein: CASSQSKRETHSDTQYF.